This T cell receptor (beta chain) was captured by sequencing in a study of control samples from healthy donors and cancer patients (dated by TCRdb to about 2020). Library preparation employed the immunoSEQ multiplex PCR assay. TCRdb holds this immuneACCESS table with in-frame rearrangements only. Some clones are missing; in checked studies, unresolved V genes explain under half, and the rest has no known cause. The sample data list roughly 18,000 clones, and around four fifths of these were observed just once. Of the sample, 25% to 35% is held by the ten largest clones. Counted from cysteine to phenylalanine, this CDR3 has 16 amino acids. The only DNA kept is the CDR3, 48 bases in frame from the first base. The V end gives up 4 bases and the J end 3 bases, leaving 9 bases in the junction not matched to a gene. CDR1 and CDR2, looked up from the germline V gene, are SGHDT and YYEEEE. As concerns this clone: The target of this receptor is not known. No clone much larger than this one lies a single base away; base qualities are absent.

This chain joins TRBV5-6 to TRBJ2-7, and TRBD1 matches 11 of the central bases. This TCR derives from a woman aged 70-85 years with lung cancer. Material for sequencing was PBMCs. The nucleotide sequence reads as follows: TGTGCCAGCAGCCCTCCCGGGACAGGGGGACGCTACGAGCAGTACTTC. Its amino acids are CASSPPGTGGRYEQYF.